Listed here are 19 T cell receptor beta chains from one sample, sequenced in a study of cytomegalovirus exposure and HLA in healthy donors. It was with 60 Vbeta and 13 Jbeta primers that the PCR ran. Sequenced by immunoSEQ multiplex PCR; TCRdb stores in-frame clones only, minus some. This table holds around 150,000 clones, about 81% found once. The sample taken for sequencing was PBMCs. These receptors were taken from a girl aged 2-10 years in good health and CMV-seropositive.

The CDR3 here is CATSTGLAGGRGETQYF. The CDR3 DNA is TGTGCCACCTCAACGGGACTAGCGGGAGGGCGAGGGGAGACCCAGTACTTC. This chain links TRBV19 with TRBJ2-5; 16 bases fit TRBD2. This CDR3 contains 17 residues. Trimming at V came to 10 bases and at J to 5 bases, leaving 13 bases not matched to a gene. Germline V gene lookup returns CDR1 LNHDA and CDR2 SQIVND (reference sequence). The whole variable domain, filled in from reference TRBV19 and TRBJ2-5, reads DGGITQSPKYLFRKEGQNVTLSCEQNLNHDAMYWYRQDPGQGLRLIYYSQIVNDFQKGDIAEGYSVSREKKESFPLTVTSAQKNPTAFYLCATSTGLAGGRGETQYFGPGTRLLVL.

This chain joins TRBV28 and TRBJ2-7; tentatively, D is TRBD2 (6 bases). Germline lookup yields CDR1 MDHEN and CDR2 SYDVKM. V lost 3 bases and J 6 bases, leaving 15 bases between the germline ends. This CDR3 has 14 amino acids. Here the CDR3 reads CASSFGGWSGEQYF. CDR3 DNA: TGTGCCAGCAGTTTTGGGGGGTGGTCCGGCGAGCAGTACTTC.

This clone has only a few counts. The chain has TRBV6-1 and TRBJ1-1; weak D call: TRBD1 (6 bases). Germline CDR1 and CDR2: MNHNS and SASEGT. Trimming cost V 2 bases and J 6 bases, with 10 bases left between them. The CDR3 covers 13 residues. Here the CDR3 reads CASSEKGEPEAFF. The CDR3, as DNA: TGTGCCAGCAGTGAAAAGGGGGAACCTGAAGCTTTCTTT.

The genes are TRBV5-6 and TRBJ1-1; 7 bases are a match to TRBD1. Germline V CDR1 and CDR2: SGHDT, YYEEEE. The CDR3 extends over 13 amino acids. The ends lost 0 bases at V and 8 bases at J; junction bases unmatched: 4. The CDR3 here is CASSLVQGGEAFF. The CDR3 DNA sequence: TGTGCCAGCAGCTTGGTCCAGGGGGGAGAAGCTTTCTTT.

This rearrangement joins TRBV2 to TRBJ2-3, with TRBD1 matching 9 bases. Germline V gene lookup returns CDR1 SNHLY and CDR2 FYNNEI. The CDR3 is 14 residues long. J gave up 0 bases and V 7 bases, and 2 bases lay outside the gene matches. For the CDR3, the DNA is TGTGCCAGCAAAGGGACAGGGAGCACAGATACGCAGTATTTT. Translation gives CASKGTGSTDTQYF.

This clone was picked up one time. The rearrangement joins TRBV6-5 to TRBJ2-3; D gene ambiguous. V shed 6 bases and J shed 0 bases, with 7 bases lying between them. This CDR3 has 13 amino acids. The V gene's germline CDR1 is MNHEY and CDR2 SVGAGI. CDR3 protein: CASRQVSTDTQYF. DNA for the CDR3: TGTGCCAGCAGGCAGGTTAGCACAGATACGCAGTATTTT.

The chain combines TRBV2 with TRBJ2-7, with TRBD1 identical over 9 bases. Germline CDR1 reads SNHLY; CDR2 reads FYNNEI. J lost 2 bases, V lost 5 bases, and 4 bases had no gene match. The CDR3 totals 14 residues. CDR3 bases: TGTGCCAGCAGTCCGGACAGGGGAGCCTACGAGCAGTACTTC. This translates into CASSPDRGAYEQYF.

Regarding this clone: This CDR3 is also generated by other DNA sequences in the sample. This chain joins TRBV6-1 and TRBJ2-7; 13 bases are shared with TRBD2. With V trimmed by 1 base and J by 3 bases, 0 bases remained unmatched. This CDR3 is 15 amino acids long. Looked up from germline, CDR1 is MNHNS and CDR2 is SASEGT. CDR3 in amino acids: CASSEGTSGSYEQYF. The CDR3 bases are TGTGCCAGCAGTGAAGGGACTAGCGGGAGCTACGAGCAGTACTTC.

V and J are TRBV4-1 and TRBJ1-5; D ambiguous. Germline CDR1 MGHRA, CDR2 YSYEKL. The CDR3 is 14 residues long. V was clipped by 4 bases and J by 0 bases, with 7 bases between them. CDR3 residues: CASSPRYSNQPQHF. The CDR3 DNA is TGCGCCAGCAGCCCTCGCTATAGCAATCAGCCCCAGCATTTT.

V is TRBV30 and J is TRBJ2-2; D gene ambiguous. Germline V gene data show CDR1 as GTSNPN and CDR2 as SVGIG (reference sequence). Trimming cost V 0 bases and J 5 bases, with 13 bases left between them. This CDR3 region has 15 residues. In DNA form, the CDR3 reads TGTGCCTGGAGTGTAAGATTTACTCATACCGGGGAGCTGTTTTTT. Translated, it gives CAWSVRFTHTGELFF.

V usage is TRBV28 and J usage is TRBJ2-5; 7 nucleotides line up with TRBD1. Germline loops: CDR1 MDHEN, CDR2 SYDVKM. The CDR3 sequence is 13 residues long. V shed 5 bases and J 1 base; nucleotides not matched to a gene: 1. The CDR3 region has the DNA TGTGCCAGCAGTAACAGGGGCCAAGAGACCCAGTACTTC. As protein: CASSNRGQETQYF.

The chain is built from TRBV6-1 and TRBJ1-1; 9 nucleotides line up with TRBD1. This CDR3 is 13 amino acids long. V gave up 4 bases and J gave up 5 bases; unmatched junction bases: 2. Per the germline V gene, CDR1 is MNHNS and CDR2 is SASEGT. The DNA for the CDR3 is TGTGCCAGCAGTGGGACAGGGGCAACTGAAGCTTTCTTT. Its protein is CASSGTGATEAFF.

This chain uses TRBV5-6 with TRBJ2-2; TRBD2 agrees at 10 bases. Germline V gene lookup returns CDR1 SGHDT and CDR2 YYEEEE. The V gene end was trimmed by 2 bases and the J gene end by 4 bases; junction bases not matched to a gene: 5. CDR3 length: 16 amino acids. CDR3 loop: CASSLAGGFGTGELFF. In DNA, the CDR3 is TGTGCCAGCAGCTTAGCGGGAGGGTTCGGCACCGGGGAGCTGTTTTTT.

The chain couples TRBV9 to TRBJ2-5, with 13 nucleotides matching TRBD2. The CDR3 length is 18 residues. Trimming took 0 bases from V and 2 from J; bases not matched to a gene: 7. Per germline, CDR1 SGDLS and CDR2 YYNGEE. The CDR3 protein is CASSVGTSGSWGQETQYF. The CDR3 DNA reads TGTGCCAGCAGCGTAGGGACTAGCGGGAGTTGGGGGCAAGAGACCCAGTACTTC. The full variable domain, rest sourced from reference TRBV9 and TRBJ2-5, is DSGVTQTPKHLITATGQRVTLRCSPRSGDLSVYWYQQSLDQGLQFLIQYYNGEERAKGNILERFSAQQFPDLHSELNLSSLELGDSALYFCASSVGTSGSWGQETQYFGPGTRLLVL.

The chain's CDR3 is CASTGRGNTIYF. The CDR3 coding sequence is TGTGCCAGCACGGGAAGAGGAAACACCATATATTTT. V usage is TRBV2 and J usage is TRBJ1-3, with unresolved D. The germline V gene has CDR1 SNHLY and CDR2 FYNNEI. CDR3 length: 12 residues. The germline V and J ends were trimmed by 7 bases and 4 bases, with 8 bases remaining between them.

The J gene is TRBJ1-5, the V gene TRBV19; D is uncertain. Between the trimmed V and J ends, which lost 4 bases and 13 bases, there was a span of 2 bases. The CDR3 runs 8 residues. Per germline, CDR1 LNHDA and CDR2 SQIVND (reference sequence). The CDR3 nucleotides are TGTGCCAGTAGTACGCAGCATTTT. Residues: CASSTQHF.

The chain combines TRBV29-1 with TRBJ2-1; D is unclear. V was shortened by 5 bases and J by 7 bases, with 6 bases between the two germline ends. Germline V gene sequence: CDR1 SQVTM, CDR2 ANQGSEA. This CDR3 is built from 10 residues. The CDR3, as DNA: TGCAGCGTTCCCCTGAATGAGCAGTTCTTC. It specifies CSVPLNEQFF.

The genes are TRBV6-5 and TRBJ2-5; 11 nucleotides agree with TRBD2. The germline V gene encodes CDR1 MNHEY and CDR2 SVGAGI. There are 16 residues in the CDR3. With V trimmed by 6 bases and J by 4 bases, 10 bases remained unmatched. DNA of the CDR3: TGTGCCAGCAGCTACCTAGCGGGAGGCCTGGGAGAGACCCAGTACTTC. It is translated as CASSYLAGGLGETQYF.

The chain links TRBV5-1 to TRBJ2-7, with TRBD1 identical over 8 bases. V trimming: 3 bases; J trimming: 7 bases; junction bases outside the gene matches: 15. CDR1 and CDR2 (germline): SGHRS, YFSETQ. The CDR3 has 16 amino acids. Here the CDR3 DNA reads TGCGCCAGCAGCTCTTACCTCGGACAGGGCGCCTGGGAGCAGTACTTC. This translates into CASSSYLGQGAWEQYF.